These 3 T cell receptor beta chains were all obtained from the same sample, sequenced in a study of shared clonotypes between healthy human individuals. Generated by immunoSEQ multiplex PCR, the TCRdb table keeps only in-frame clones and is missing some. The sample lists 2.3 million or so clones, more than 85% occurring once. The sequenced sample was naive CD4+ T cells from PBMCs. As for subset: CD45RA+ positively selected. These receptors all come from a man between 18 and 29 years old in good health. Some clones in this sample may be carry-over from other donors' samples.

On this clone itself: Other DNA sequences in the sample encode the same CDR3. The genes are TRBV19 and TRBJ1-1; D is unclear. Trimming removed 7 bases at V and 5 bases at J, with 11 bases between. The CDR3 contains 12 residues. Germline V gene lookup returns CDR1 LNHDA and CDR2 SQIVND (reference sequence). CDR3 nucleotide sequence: TGTGCCAGTACCCTGGGGTGGACTGAAGCTTTCTTT. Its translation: CASTLGWTEAFF.

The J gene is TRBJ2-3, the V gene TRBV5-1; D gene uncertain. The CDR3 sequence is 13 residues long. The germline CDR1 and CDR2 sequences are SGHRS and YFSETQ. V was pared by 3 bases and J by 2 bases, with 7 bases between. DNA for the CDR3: TGCGCCAGCAGCTCCCCGGCCACAGATACGCAGTATTTT. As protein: CASSSPATDTQYF.

In nucleotides, the CDR3 is TGTGCCAGCAGGGCCGGGACGTGGAATGAAAAACTGTTTTTT. Translation: CASRAGTWNEKLFF. The chain combines TRBV27 with TRBJ1-4; perhaps TRBD1 as D (5 bases). V shed 6 bases and J shed 5 bases, with 13 bases lying between them. CDR1 is MNHEY and CDR2 is SMNVEV in the germline V gene (reference sequence). This CDR3 is built from 14 residues.